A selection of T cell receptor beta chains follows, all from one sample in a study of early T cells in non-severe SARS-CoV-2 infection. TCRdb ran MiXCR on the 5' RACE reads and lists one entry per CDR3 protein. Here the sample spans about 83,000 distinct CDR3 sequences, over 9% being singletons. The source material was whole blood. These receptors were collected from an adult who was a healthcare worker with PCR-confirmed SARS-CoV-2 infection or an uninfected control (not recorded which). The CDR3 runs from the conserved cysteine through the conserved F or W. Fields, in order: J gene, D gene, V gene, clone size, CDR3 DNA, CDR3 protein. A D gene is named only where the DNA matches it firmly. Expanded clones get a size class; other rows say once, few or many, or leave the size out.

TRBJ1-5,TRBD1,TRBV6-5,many,TGTGCCAGCAGTCTCTCCGGGACAGGGGTTCAGCCCCAGCATTTT,CASSLSGTGVQPQHF
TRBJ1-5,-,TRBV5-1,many,TGCGCCAGCAGCTTGGAAGGGTTGGGTCAGCCCCAGCATTTT,CASSLEGLGQPQHF
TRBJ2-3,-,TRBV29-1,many,TGCACGGGGGATTTCGGCACAGATACGCAGTATTTT,CTGDFGTDTQYF
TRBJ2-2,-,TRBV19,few,TGTGCCAGTAGTATGGTCGGTGGCACCGGGGAGCTGTTTTTT,CASSMVGGTGELFF
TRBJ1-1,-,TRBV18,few,TGTGCCAGCTCACCACAATGGACGGAGATGAACACTGAAGCTTTCTTT,CASSPQWTEMNTEAFF
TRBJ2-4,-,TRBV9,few,TGTGCCAGCAGCGTAGACACCAAAAACATTCAGTACTTC,CASSVDTKNIQYF
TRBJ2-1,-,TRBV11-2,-,TGTGCCAGCAGCCCGCGGATGATCAACAATGAGCAGTTCTTC,CASSPRMINNEQFF
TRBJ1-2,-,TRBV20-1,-,TGCAGTGCTAGTTACTACCGCTATGGCTACACCTTC,CSASYYRYGYTF
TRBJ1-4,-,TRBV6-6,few,TGTGCCAGCAGTTACGGGTCGGGAATGGAAAAACTGTTTTTT,CASSYGSGMEKLFF
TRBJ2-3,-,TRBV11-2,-,TGTGCCAGCAGTTGGACTTTTCCAGATACGCAGTATTTT,CASSWTFPDTQYF
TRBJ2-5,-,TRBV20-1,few,TGCAGTGCTAGAGATTGGCAAGGAGAGACCCAGTACTTC,CSARDWQGETQYF
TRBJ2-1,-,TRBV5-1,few,TGCGCCAGCAGCTTACAAGCTCGAGTCATCCATGAGCAGTTCTTC,CASSLQARVIHEQFF
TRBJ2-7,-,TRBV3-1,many,TGTGCCAGCAGCCAAGAAGTAGCCTCCTACGAGCAGTACTTC,CASSQEVASYEQYF
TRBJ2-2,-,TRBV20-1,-,TGCAGTGCTACCCGAAGTCCCGGGGAGCTGTTTTTT,CSATRSPGELFF
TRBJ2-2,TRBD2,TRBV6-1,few,TGTGCCAGCACCGAAGGAGCGGGAGGGCGCAACGGGGAGCTGTTTTTT,CASTEGAGGRNGELFF
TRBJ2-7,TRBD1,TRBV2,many,TGTGCCAGCAGTAGGAATGGGGACAGAGCCTACGAGCAGTACTTC,CASSRNGDRAYEQYF
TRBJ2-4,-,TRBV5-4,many,TGTGCCAGCAGCCGTGAGGGCAGGGAAGACATTCAGTACTTC,CASSREGREDIQYF
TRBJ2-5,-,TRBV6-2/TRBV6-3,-,TGTGCCAGCAGTTCTGGGTTGACAGCTATAGAGACCCAGTACTTC,CASSSGLTAIETQYF
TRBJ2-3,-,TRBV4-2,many,TGTGCCAGCAGCCAAGACCCACCAGCGGCGTTCACAGATACGCAGTATTTT,CASSQDPPAAFTDTQYF
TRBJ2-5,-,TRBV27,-,TGTGCCAGCAGTTTAAGGGGGGGACAAGAGACCCAGTACTTC,CASSLRGGQETQYF
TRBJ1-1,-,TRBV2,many,TGTGCCAGCAGCTTCGAGAGGGAGGGCTCGTCTGCTTTCTTT,CASSFEREGSSAFF
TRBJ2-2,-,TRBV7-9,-,TGTGCCAGCAGTCGAGGGCTAGAGAACACCGGGGAGCTGTTTTTT,CASSRGLENTGELFF
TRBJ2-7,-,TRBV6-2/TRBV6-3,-,TGTGCCAGCAGTTACTCTCGGCACACCTACGAGCAGTACTTC,CASSYSRHTYEQYF
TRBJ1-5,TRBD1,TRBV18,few,TGTGCCAGCTCACCACCAGGACAGGGGATAAGCAATCAGCCCCAGCATTTT,CASSPPGQGISNQPQHF
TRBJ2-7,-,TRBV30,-,TGTGCCTGGAGTTACCGGGACACCTCCTACGAGCAGTACTTC,CAWSYRDTSYEQYF
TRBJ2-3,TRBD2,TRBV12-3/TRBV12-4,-,TGTGCCAGCAGCCTCAGCGGGAGTGGGACAGATACGCAGTATTTT,CASSLSGSGTDTQYF
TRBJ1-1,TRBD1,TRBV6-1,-,TGTGCCAGCAGAGTCAGGGGGCACACTGAAGCTTTCTTT,CASRVRGHTEAFF
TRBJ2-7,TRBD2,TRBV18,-,TGTGCCAGCGCCGAGACTAGCGGGAGGGACGAGCAGTACTTC,CASAETSGRDEQYF
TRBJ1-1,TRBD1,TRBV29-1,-,TGCAGCGTTGATGGGACAGGCGGGAGGCGAGGCACTGAAGCTTTCTTT,CSVDGTGGRRGTEAFF
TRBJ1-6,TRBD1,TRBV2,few,TGTGCCAGCGGGCTTTTCCAGGGACAGGGGCTTAATTCACCCCTCCACTTT,CASGLFQGQGLNSPLHF
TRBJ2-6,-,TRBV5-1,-,TGCGCCAGCAGTTCCGATCCCAACTCTGGGGCCAACGTCCTGACTTTC,CASSSDPNSGANVLTF
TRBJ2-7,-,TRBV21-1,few,TGTGCCAGCAGCTTCAGATGGGACAAGACCTACGAGCAGTACTTC,CASSFRWDKTYEQYF
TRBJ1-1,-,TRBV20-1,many,TGCAGTGCTAGAGATCTTAGACAGAGGAACACTGAAGCTTTCTTT,CSARDLRQRNTEAFF
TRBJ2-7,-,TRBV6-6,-,TGTGCCAGCACCCGGACAGCCTTGGAGCAGTACTTC,CASTRTALEQYF
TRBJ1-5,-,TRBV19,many,TGTGCCAGTAGCGGGGCCAATCAGCCCCAGCATTTT,CASSGANQPQHF
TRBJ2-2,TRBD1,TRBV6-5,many,TGTGCCAGCAGTTATTGGGACAGCGCGAACACCGGGGAGCTGTTTTTT,CASSYWDSANTGELFF
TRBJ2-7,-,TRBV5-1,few,TGCGCCAGCAGTCGAGGGACTGGAGACTACGAGCAGTACTTC,CASSRGTGDYEQYF
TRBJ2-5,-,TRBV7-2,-,TGTGCCAGCAGCTTAAGGGGGAGGGAAGAGACCCAGTACTTC,CASSLRGREETQYF
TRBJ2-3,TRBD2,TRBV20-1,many,TGCAGTGCTACCGTGGGACTAGGTAGCTGGGGTACGCAGTATTTT,CSATVGLGSWGTQYF
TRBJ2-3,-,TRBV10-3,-,TGTGCCATCAGTACCGGGACTAGCAGGGGGCCCCCCACAGATACGCAGTATTTT,CAISTGTSRGPPTDTQYF
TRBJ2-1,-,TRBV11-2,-,TGTGCCAGCAGCTTTACAGCCGGGGTGTATGAGCAGTTCTTC,CASSFTAGVYEQFF
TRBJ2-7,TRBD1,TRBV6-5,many,TGTGCCAGCAGTGCCGGGACAGGGGCCTACGAGCAGTACTTC,CASSAGTGAYEQYF